This passage covers 23 T cell receptor beta chains from one sample sequenced in a study of blood T cell repertoires in COVID-19. The protocol was immunoSEQ multiplex PCR, while the TCRdb copy is restricted to in-frame clones and leaves out a portion. The data show under 120,000 clones, 80% to 90% seen once. The specimen was peripheral blood. The origin of the receptors is a human donor in a cohort sampled during active COVID-19.

V gene TRBV19 combines with J gene TRBJ2-3; D not resolved. This CDR3 region has 10 residues. The V gene lost 8 bases and the J gene lost 5 bases, with 5 bases spanning the gap. The germline V gene encodes CDR1 LNHDA and CDR2 SQIVND (reference sequence). The CDR3 here is CASEKDTQYF. CDR3 nucleotide sequence: TGTGCCAGTGAGAAAGATACGCAGTATTTT.

The chain is built from TRBV29-1 and TRBJ1-3, with D uncertain. The CDR3 is 14 residues long. Trimming took off 4 bases at V and 4 bases at J, with 14 bases between the two ends. CDR1 and CDR2 (germline): SQVTM, ANQGSEA. The CDR3 reads CSVVPAGMGNTIYF. CDR3 in DNA: TGCAGCGTTGTCCCAGCGGGCATGGGAAACACCATATATTTT. Using reference TRBV29-1 and TRBJ1-3 for the parts outside the CDR3, the full variable domain is SAVISQKPSRDICQRGTSLTIQCQVDSQVTMMFWYRQQPGQSLTLIATANQGSEATYESGFVIDKFPISRPNLTFSTLTVSNMSPEDSSIYLCSVVPAGMGNTIYFGEGSWLTVV.

This clone was seen only once. J is TRBJ1-2 and V is TRBV5-1; possibly TRBD1 for D (5 bases). Germline values: CDR1 SGHRS, CDR2 YFSETQ. This CDR3 comprises 13 residues. The ends were cut back, 4 bases at V and 8 bases at J, with 15 bases in the middle. Here the CDR3 DNA reads TGCGCCAGCAGCCCCGACGGGGGTAAGGGCTACACCTTC. Amino acid sequence: CASSPDGGKGYTF.

This clone was recorded once. The chain employs TRBV28 and TRBJ2-7, with D perhaps matching TRBD1 (6 bases). CDR3 length: 13 residues. CDR1 is MDHEN, CDR2 SYDVKM, per germline. The ends were cut back, 5 bases at V and 0 bases at J, with 8 bases in the middle. CDR3 in amino acids: CASSHRASYEQYF. The CDR3, as DNA: TGTGCCAGCAGTCACAGGGCCTCCTACGAGCAGTACTTC.

This clone appeared a few times. This chain connects TRBV7-9 to TRBJ2-3; 11 bases are a match to TRBD1. Trimming removed 4 bases from V and 1 base from J; junction bases left unmatched: 1. The CDR3 has 15 residues. Germline CDR1 SEHNR, CDR2 FQNEAQ (reference sequence). CDR3 sequence (DNA): TGTGCCAGCAGCTCGGGACAGGGGGGCACAGATACGCAGTATTTT. It specifies CASSSGQGGTDTQYF.

The table lists this clone with a few counts. The genes are TRBV4-1 and TRBJ2-1, with D uncertain. V was shortened by 0 bases and J by 1 base, with 16 bases between the two germline ends. This CDR3 spans 18 amino acids. Looked up from germline, CDR1 is MGHRA and CDR2 is YSYEKL. CDR3 nucleotides: TGCGCCAGCAGCCAAGACTCCCCTTCGAGTGTTTCCTACAATGAGCAGTTCTTC. It translates to CASSQDSPSSVSYNEQFF.

This clone was observed a single time. The chain employs TRBV10-3 and TRBJ2-1, with TRBD1 as a possible D gene (6 bases). The CDR3 is 14 amino acids. Between the trimmed V and J ends, which lost 2 bases and 2 bases, there was a span of 7 bases. Germline loops: CDR1 ENHRY, CDR2 SYGVKD. The CDR3 nucleotides are TGTGCCATCAGTGAGGGGACAACCTACAATGAGCAGTTCTTC. The encoded protein is CAISEGTTYNEQFF.

The V call is TRBV6-5, the J call TRBJ2-5, with a weak D call TRBD2 (6 bases). The germline V gene encodes CDR1 MNHEY and CDR2 SVGAGI. V lost 10 bases, J lost 0 bases, and 9 bases lay in between. This CDR3 contains 12 residues. The CDR3 region is CANRDYQETQYF. CDR3 bases: TGTGCCAATCGGGACTACCAAGAGACCCAGTACTTC.

The chain has TRBV28 and TRBJ1-2; 9 bases line up with TRBD1. The ends lost 4 bases at V and 2 bases at J; junction bases unmatched: 5. Germline V gene sequence: CDR1 MDHEN, CDR2 SYDVKM. The CDR3 consists of 15 residues. In DNA, the CDR3 is TGTGCCAGCAGTTCCCCGGGGACAGGGAACTATGGCTACACCTTC. Translating it yields CASSSPGTGNYGYTF.

Comments on this clone: Given a much more abundant clone one base away, this may be a read error. V gene TRBV29-1 combines with J gene TRBJ1-1; D is unclear. CDR3 length: 11 residues. In germline, CDR1 is SQVTM, CDR2 ANQGSEA. Between the trimmed V and J ends, which lost 7 bases and 1 base, there was a span of 7 bases. The CDR3 sequence: CSGEGNTEAFF. The CDR3 region has the DNA TGCAGCGGCGAGGGGAACACTGAAGCTTTCTTT.

The chain uses TRBV3-1 (or the pseudogene TRBV3-2) and TRBJ1-1; perhaps TRBD1 as D (6 bases). Per germline, CDR1 LGHDT and CDR2 YNNKEL (reference sequence). This CDR3 spans 20 amino acids. V was cut by 0 bases and J by 0 bases, with 23 bases left in between. In DNA form, the CDR3 reads TGTGCCAGCAGCCAAGACCACGTACAGGGCCCCGAAATTTTGAACACTGAAGCTTTCTTT. Translated: CASSQDHVQGPEILNTEAFF.

The count of this clone is one. This sequence joins TRBV28 and TRBJ2-1; D uncertain. The CDR3 loop spans 13 amino acids. Germline lookup yields CDR1 MDHEN and CDR2 SYDVKM. With 3 bases removed from V and 6 bases from J, the gap between germline ends came to 9 bases. CDR3 in DNA: TGTGCCAGCAGTTTGGGCCCCCGCAATGAGCAGTTCTTC. It translates to CASSLGPRNEQFF. Based on the CDR3 plus reference TRBV28 and TRBJ2-1, the full variable domain is DVKVTQSSRYLVKRTGEKVFLECVQDMDHENMFWYRQDPGLGLRLIYFSYDVKMKEKGDIPEGYSVSREKKERFSLILESASTNQTSMYLCASSLGPRNEQFFGPGTRLTVL.

J is TRBJ2-5 and V is TRBV4-2, with 8 positions matching TRBD2. This CDR3 has 16 amino acids. V gave up 4 bases and J gave up 1 base; unmatched junction bases: 8. CDR1 LGHNA and CDR2 YNFKEQ come from the germline V gene. The CDR3 DNA is TGTGCCAGCAGCCTCGGGGGGGCCCAGAGCCAAGAGACCCAGTACTTC. Translation gives CASSLGGAQSQETQYF.

The chain employs TRBV9 and TRBJ2-3; 10 nucleotides agree with TRBD2. J lost 2 bases, V lost 3 bases, and 3 bases had no gene match. This CDR3 has 15 residues. Germline CDR1 is SGDLS and CDR2 is YYNGEE. CDR3: CASSDSGRATDTQYF. CDR3 DNA: TGTGCCAGCAGCGACAGCGGGAGGGCCACAGATACGCAGTATTTT.

This rearrangement joins TRBV12-3 or TRBV12-4 to TRBJ1-1; a weak D match, TRBD1 (6 bases). The V and J ends lost 5 bases and 2 bases respectively, with 9 bases between them. This CDR3 comprises 13 residues. CDR3 residues: CASSRQENTEAFF. In DNA form, the CDR3 reads TGTGCCAGCAGTCGACAGGAAAACACTGAAGCTTTCTTT.

The chain recombines TRBV6-1 with TRBJ1-3; D gene ambiguous. Germline CDR1 and CDR2: MNHNS and SASEGT. The CDR3 covers 13 residues. V was clipped by 3 bases and J by 2 bases, with 5 bases between them. In nucleotides, the CDR3 is TGTGCCAGCAGTGATCGAGCTGGAAACACCATATATTTT. Its protein is CASSDRAGNTIYF.

This clone was observed a few times. The CDR3 DNA is TGCGCCAGCAGCCAAGTCCGTGAGACAGGACCCTATGGCTACACCTTC. Amino acids: CASSQVRETGPYGYTF. The chain links TRBV4-1 to TRBJ1-2; D perhaps matches TRBD1 (6 bases). The V end lost 1 base, the J end lost 4 bases, and 16 bases lay between the germline ends. CDR1 and CDR2 from the germline V gene are MGHRA and YSYEKL. The CDR3 extends over 16 amino acids.

The V gene is TRBV28, the J gene TRBJ2-1; no firm D call. This CDR3 is 14 amino acids long. Germline CDR1 and CDR2: MDHEN and SYDVKM. The V end lost 3 bases, the J end lost 3 bases, and 9 bases lay between the germline ends. The DNA of the CDR3 is TGTGCCAGCAGTTTCCCGCCGGGCTACAATGAGCAGTTCTTC. Translating it yields CASSFPPGYNEQFF. Complete variable domain (other parts from reference TRBV28 and TRBJ2-1): DVKVTQSSRYLVKRTGEKVFLECVQDMDHENMFWYRQDPGLGLRLIYFSYDVKMKEKGDIPEGYSVSREKKERFSLILESASTNQTSMYLCASSFPPGYNEQFFGPGTRLTVL.

This sequence joins TRBV5-1 and TRBJ2-2; tentatively, D is TRBD1 (5 bases). V lost 4 bases and J lost 0, with 10 bases in between. The CDR3 sequence is 15 residues long. Germline CDR1 reads SGHRS; CDR2 reads YFSETQ. CDR3 loop: CASSPGLSNTGELFF. CDR3 DNA sequence: TGCGCCAGCAGCCCAGGGCTTTCGAACACCGGGGAGCTGTTTTTT.

This clone was seen just once. The J gene is TRBJ2-2, the V gene TRBV5-5; D gene uncertain. V was pared by 2 bases and J by 0 bases, with 8 bases between. The CDR3 is 15 residues long. The germline gives CDR1 SGHKS, CDR2 YYEKEE (reference sequence). As DNA, the CDR3 is TGTGCCAGCAGCTTAGGCACAGCGAACACCGGGGAGCTGTTTTTT. Protein sequence: CASSLGTANTGELFF.

J is TRBJ1-5 and V is TRBV10-1, with D tentatively TRBD1 (6 bases). Trimming took 6 bases from V and 16 from J, leaving 13 bases between them. The germline gives CDR1 WNHNN, CDR2 SYGVQD (reference sequence). This CDR3 has 10 amino acids. The CDR3 DNA follows: TGCGCCAGCAGCGAGGTGGGACAACATTTT. It is translated as CASSEVGQHF.

The chain combines TRBV28 with TRBJ1-5, with unresolved D. Trimming cost V 5 bases and J 3 bases, with 11 bases left between them. The CDR3 has 14 amino acids. Germline V CDR1 and CDR2: MDHEN, SYDVKM. The CDR3 is CASSPLGTNQPQHF. For the CDR3, the DNA is TGTGCCAGCAGTCCACTCGGTACCAATCAGCCCCAGCATTTT.

This clone showed up just a few times. The V gene is TRBV9, the J gene TRBJ2-7, with 7 nucleotides matching TRBD1. After removal of 0 bases from V and 4 bases from J, the junction contained 7 bases not matched to a gene. The germline V gene encodes CDR1 SGDLS and CDR2 YYNGEE. The CDR3 runs 15 residues. The CDR3 here is CASSVGPGQSYEQYF. The CDR3 DNA follows: TGTGCCAGCAGCGTAGGGCCGGGACAGAGTTACGAGCAGTACTTC.